The 21 T cell receptor beta chains below come from one sample, sequenced in a study of identical twins. TCRdb called the 5' RACE reads again in MiXCR, with one record for every CDR3 protein. The sample includes hundreds of thousands of distinct CDR3 sequences, approximately 13% of them seen just once. These same data were also listed under a study on yellow fever vaccine responses in identical twins.

Sequencing input: PBMCs. These receptors were obtained from a woman between 18 and 29 years old in good health.

This chain connects TRBV12-3 or TRBV12-4 to TRBJ1-1, with 7 bases identical to TRBD1. The CDR3 loop spans 16 amino acids. J lost 0 bases, V lost 2 bases, and 6 bases had no gene match. This CDR3 is CASSLTWDRLNTEAFF. Here the CDR3 DNA reads TGTGCCAGCAGTTTAACGTGGGACAGACTGAACACTGAAGCTTTCTTT.

This clonotype came up many times. The chain is built from TRBV29-1 and TRBJ2-7, with 10 bases lining up with TRBD2. The CDR3 length is 14 residues. Trimming took 1 base from V and 6 from J; bases not matched to a gene: 6. The germline V gene encodes CDR1 SQVTM and CDR2 ANQGSEA. The CDR3 sequence: CSVEGISGRLEQYF. The CDR3 nucleotides are TGCAGCGTTGAAGGAATTAGCGGGAGGCTCGAGCAGTACTTC.

This clonotype occurred a few times. V is TRBV7-3 and J is TRBJ2-1; D not certain. Trimming cost V 0 bases and J 0 bases, with 12 bases left between them. The CDR3 covers 17 residues. The germline CDR1 and CDR2 sequences are SGHTA and FQGTGA. The CDR3 sequence is CASSLTSLPSSYNEQFF. The CDR3, as DNA: TGTGCCAGCAGCTTAACAAGCCTACCGAGCTCCTACAATGAGCAGTTCTTC.

In the case of this clonotype: A single base separates this from a much larger clone, so it may be a read error. The chain employs TRBV7-3 and TRBJ2-5; TRBD2 matches 8 bases. The V and J ends lost 5 bases and 2 bases, in that order; junction bases with no gene match: 10. The germline V gene encodes CDR1 SGHTA and CDR2 FQGTGA. The CDR3 extends over 16 amino acids. CDR3 in amino acids: CASSETGGPKQETQYF. In DNA form, the CDR3 reads TGTGCCAGCAGCGAAACGGGAGGGCCCAAACAAGAGACCCAGTACTTC.

The chain uses TRBV5-1 and TRBJ2-1; D gene unclear. V lost 0 bases and J lost 0, with 10 bases in between. This CDR3 is 16 amino acids long. The V gene's germline CDR1 is SGHRS and CDR2 YFSETQ. The CDR3 protein is CASSLGGPDSYNEQFF. Here the CDR3 DNA reads TGCGCCAGCAGCTTGGGCGGACCAGACTCCTACAATGAGCAGTTCTTC. Filled out from reference TRBV5-1 and TRBJ2-1, the complete variable domain reads KAGVTQTPRYLIKTRGQQVTLSCSPISGHRSVSWYQQTPGQGLQFLFEYFSETQRNKGNFPGRFSGRQFSNSRSEMNVSTLELGDSALYLCASSLGGPDSYNEQFFGPGTRLTVL.

V gene TRBV13 combines with J gene TRBJ1-2, with 9 nucleotides matching TRBD1. Germline V gives CDR1 PRHDT, CDR2 FYEKMQ (reference sequence). This CDR3 has 16 amino acids. Trimming took 2 bases from V and 6 from J; bases not matched to a gene: 10. CDR3 amino acids: CASSLRTGDVSDGYTF. CDR3 DNA: TGTGCCAGCAGCTTACGGACAGGGGACGTATCGGATGGCTACACCTTC.

The chain is built from TRBV4-1 and TRBJ2-3, with 10 bases identical to TRBD2. The CDR3 length is 15 residues. Germline assignment: CDR1 MGHRA and CDR2 YSYEKL. The junction had 5 bases not matched to a gene; V was cut back by 4 bases and J by 4 bases. The CDR3 nucleotides are TGCGCCAGCAGCCTATCTAGCGGGAGCGCAGATACGCAGTATTTT. It specifies CASSLSSGSADTQYF.

This rearrangement joins TRBV20-1 to TRBJ2-3, with 8 bases fitting TRBD2. The trim removed 3 bases at V and 5 bases at J, leaving 4 bases unmatched. Germline-derived CDR1 and CDR2 are DFQATT and SNEGSKA (reference sequence). The CDR3 has 13 residues. The CDR3 here is CSASGGGQDTQYF. Written as DNA, the CDR3 is TGCAGTGCTAGCGGGGGGGGACAAGATACGCAGTATTTT.

The chain carries TRBV4-1 and TRBJ1-3; 7 bases map to TRBD1. The junction had 12 bases not matched to a gene; V was cut back by 1 base and J by 3 bases. CDR1 is MGHRA, CDR2 YSYEKL, per germline. The length of the CDR3 is 18 residues. The CDR3 is CASSQASGQDTIGNTIYF. CDR3 DNA sequence: TGCGCCAGCAGCCAAGCGAGCGGACAGGACACGATTGGAAACACCATATATTTT.

Many counts were recorded for this clonotype. The chain employs TRBV29-1 and TRBJ2-5; a possible D gene is TRBD1 (6 bases). The germline V and J ends were trimmed by 4 bases and 4 bases, with 10 bases remaining between them. The length of the CDR3 is 12 residues. Germline values: CDR1 SQVTM, CDR2 ANQGSEA. CDR3 amino acids: CSVGTVSETQYF. The CDR3 bases are TGCAGCGTTGGGACAGTGTCAGAGACCCAGTACTTC.

The rearrangement uses TRBV28 and TRBJ2-1, with a tentative D call TRBD1 (5 bases). In germline, CDR1 is MDHEN, CDR2 SYDVKM. CDR3 size: 13 residues. Between the trimmed V and J ends, which lost 3 bases and 6 bases, there was a span of 9 bases. The CDR3, as DNA: TGTGCCAGCAGTTTCCAGGGTGGCAATGAGCAGTTCTTC. This translates into CASSFQGGNEQFF.

This clonotype was found a few times. The chain recombines TRBV15 with TRBJ2-7; D may be TRBD2 (5 bases). This CDR3 contains 15 residues. Trimming pared 5 bases from V and 7 bases from J, leaving 21 bases between. Germline CDR1 is LNHNV and CDR2 is YYDKDF (reference sequence). CDR3 sequence (DNA): TGTGCCACCAGCTCGCAGGACTCTCCCCTGTCGGAGCAGTACTTC. Amino acids: CATSSQDSPLSEQYF.

This clonotype has ten or more counts. CDR3 DNA: TGCGCCAGCAGTTTCGGACAGGGAGAGACCCAGTACTTC. It yields the protein CASSFGQGETQYF. The chain couples TRBV5-1 to TRBJ2-5; TRBD1 agrees at 8 bases. Unmatched junction bases numbered 4, after V lost 5 bases and J lost 4 bases. Germline values: CDR1 SGHRS, CDR2 YFSETQ. This CDR3 has 13 amino acids.

This clonotype was counted a few times. The gene calls are TRBV7-8 and TRBJ2-2, with D maybe TRBD2 (7 bases). The CDR3 is 16 amino acids. Trimming shortened V by 5 bases and J by 5 bases, and 18 bases separated the two germline ends. Looked up from germline, CDR1 is SGHVS and CDR2 is FQNEAQ. The CDR3 sequence: CASSAKRDIGTGELFF. DNA for the CDR3: TGTGCCAGCAGCGCGAAGCGGGACATTGGGACCGGGGAGCTGTTTTTT.

The V call is TRBV15, the J call TRBJ2-3; TRBD2 is a possible D gene (5 bases). V was trimmed by 5 bases and J by 4 bases, leaving 19 bases between them. The germline V gene has CDR1 LNHNV and CDR2 YYDKDF (reference sequence). The CDR3 has 16 amino acids. The CDR3 sequence is CATSPEAMSGADTQYF. The CDR3 DNA is TGTGCCACCAGCCCAGAGGCGATGTCCGGGGCAGATACGCAGTATTTT.

This clonotype was observed a handful of times. The J gene is TRBJ2-5, the V gene TRBV10-3; D perhaps matches TRBD2 (6 bases). This CDR3 has 14 amino acids. Germline values: CDR1 ENHRY, CDR2 SYGVKD. V dropped 6 bases and J dropped 5 bases, with 16 bases sitting between them. Here the CDR3 reads CAIREGGGGETQYF. The CDR3 nucleotides are TGTGCCATCAGGGAGGGCGGAGGTGGGGAGACCCAGTACTTC.

The V and J genes are TRBV4-2 and TRBJ1-1; D may be TRBD1 (6 bases). Germline CDR1 LGHNA, CDR2 YNFKEQ. V was pared by 1 base and J by 4 bases, with 10 bases between. CDR3 length equals 14 residues. CDR3 in amino acids: CASSQVTGITEAFF. The CDR3 DNA is TGTGCCAGCAGCCAAGTTACAGGGATCACTGAAGCTTTCTTT.

V and J are TRBV5-1 and TRBJ2-5, with 13 bases fitting TRBD2. Germline CDR1 and CDR2: SGHRS and YFSETQ. The ends lost 3 bases at V and 0 bases at J; junction bases unmatched: 2. The CDR3 runs 16 residues. CDR3 DNA sequence: TGCGCCAGCAGCTGGGGGACTAGCGGGGACCAAGAGACCCAGTACTTC. Encoded protein: CASSWGTSGDQETQYF. The entire variable domain, with the rest obtained from reference TRBV5-1 and TRBJ2-5, is as follows: KAGVTQTPRYLIKTRGQQVTLSCSPISGHRSVSWYQQTPGQGLQFLFEYFSETQRNKGNFPGRFSGRQFSNSRSEMNVSTLELGDSALYLCASSWGTSGDQETQYFGPGTRLLVL.

This clonotype was seen more than once but under ten times. V is TRBV12-3 or TRBV12-4 and J is TRBJ1-6; 7 bases agree with TRBD1. The CDR3 has 15 residues. The ends lost 5 bases at V and 6 bases at J; junction bases unmatched: 7. The chain's CDR3 is CASSQRQGGNSPLHF. The DNA for the CDR3 is TGTGCCAGCAGTCAACGACAGGGAGGTAATTCACCCCTCCACTTT.

The V gene is TRBV21-1, the J gene TRBJ1-1; whether TRBD1, the table's D call, matches the DNA was not checked. TRBV21-1 counts as a pseudogene. There are 22 residues in the CDR3. CDR3 sequence: CASSKWTGATTNLHSMNTEAFF. As DNA, the CDR3 is TGTGCCAGCAGCAAATGGACAGGGGCGACGACAAATTTACACTCAATGAACACTGAAGCCTTCTTT.

This clonotype has just a few counts. The CDR3 spells CASSLTGPATEAFF. Here the CDR3 DNA reads TGTGCCAGCAGTTTGACAGGGCCGGCCACTGAAGCTTTCTTT. V is TRBV12-3 or TRBV12-4 and J is TRBJ1-1; 7 bases agree with TRBD1. The CDR3 covers 14 residues. Losses at the gene ends were 3 bases for V and 4 bases for J; bases not matched to a gene: 5.